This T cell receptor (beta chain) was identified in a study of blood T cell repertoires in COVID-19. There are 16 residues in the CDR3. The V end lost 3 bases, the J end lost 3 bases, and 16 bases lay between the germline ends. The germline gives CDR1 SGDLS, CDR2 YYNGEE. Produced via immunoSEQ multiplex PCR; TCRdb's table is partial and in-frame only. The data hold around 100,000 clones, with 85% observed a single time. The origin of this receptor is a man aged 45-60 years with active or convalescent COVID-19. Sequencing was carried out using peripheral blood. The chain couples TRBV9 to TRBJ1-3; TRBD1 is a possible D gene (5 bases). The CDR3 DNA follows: TGTGCCAGCAGCGCCCCTTCAGGAGGGGTTGGAAACACCATATATTTT. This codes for CASSAPSGGVGNTIYF.